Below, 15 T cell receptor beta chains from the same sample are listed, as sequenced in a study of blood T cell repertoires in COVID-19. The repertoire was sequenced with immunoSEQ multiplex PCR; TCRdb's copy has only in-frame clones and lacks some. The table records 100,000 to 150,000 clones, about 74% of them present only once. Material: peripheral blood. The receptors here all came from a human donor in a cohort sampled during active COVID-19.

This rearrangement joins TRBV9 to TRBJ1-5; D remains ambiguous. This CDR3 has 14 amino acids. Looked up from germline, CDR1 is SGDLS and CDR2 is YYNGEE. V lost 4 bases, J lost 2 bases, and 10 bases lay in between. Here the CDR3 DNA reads TGTGCCAGCAGCAAGGAGAGTGGCAATCAGCCCCAGCATTTT. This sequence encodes CASSKESGNQPQHF.

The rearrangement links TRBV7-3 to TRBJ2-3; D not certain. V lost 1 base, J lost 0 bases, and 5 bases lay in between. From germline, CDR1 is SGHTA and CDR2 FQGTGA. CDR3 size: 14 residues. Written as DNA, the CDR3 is TGTGCCAGCAGCTTAAGGGCAAGCACAGATACGCAGTATTTT. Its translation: CASSLRASTDTQYF.

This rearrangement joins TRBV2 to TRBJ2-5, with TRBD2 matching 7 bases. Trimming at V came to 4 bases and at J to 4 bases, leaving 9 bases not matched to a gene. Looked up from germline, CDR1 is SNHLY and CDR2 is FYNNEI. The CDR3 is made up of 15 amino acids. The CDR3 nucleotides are TGTGCCAGCAGTGCGAGGGTTAGCGGGTCAGAGACCCAGTACTTC. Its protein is CASSARVSGSETQYF.

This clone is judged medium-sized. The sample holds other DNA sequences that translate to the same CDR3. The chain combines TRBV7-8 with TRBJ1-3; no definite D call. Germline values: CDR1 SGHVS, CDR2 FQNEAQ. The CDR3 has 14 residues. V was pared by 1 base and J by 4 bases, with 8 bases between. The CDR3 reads CASSLDSTGNTIYF. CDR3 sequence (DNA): TGTGCCAGCAGCTTAGACAGTACGGGAAACACCATATATTTT. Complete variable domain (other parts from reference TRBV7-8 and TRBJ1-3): GAGVSQSPRYKVAKRGQDVALRCDPISGHVSLFWYQQALGQGPEFLTYFQNEAQLDKSGLPSDRFFAERPEGSVSTLKIQRTQQEDSAVYLCASSLDSTGNTIYFGEGSWLTVV.

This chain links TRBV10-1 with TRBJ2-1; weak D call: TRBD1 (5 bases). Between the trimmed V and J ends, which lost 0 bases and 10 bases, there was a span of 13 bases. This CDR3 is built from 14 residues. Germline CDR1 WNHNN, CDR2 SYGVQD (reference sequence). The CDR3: CASSESGQGEEQFF. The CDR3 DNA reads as TGCGCCAGCAGTGAGTCAGGTCAGGGTGAGGAGCAGTTCTTC.

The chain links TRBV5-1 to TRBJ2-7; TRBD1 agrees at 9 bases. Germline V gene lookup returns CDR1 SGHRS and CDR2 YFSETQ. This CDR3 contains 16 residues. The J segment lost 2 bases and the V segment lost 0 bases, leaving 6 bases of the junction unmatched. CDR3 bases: TGCGCCAGCAGCTTGGGGCCGGGACAGGGTGCCTACGAGCAGTACTTC. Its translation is CASSLGPGQGAYEQYF.

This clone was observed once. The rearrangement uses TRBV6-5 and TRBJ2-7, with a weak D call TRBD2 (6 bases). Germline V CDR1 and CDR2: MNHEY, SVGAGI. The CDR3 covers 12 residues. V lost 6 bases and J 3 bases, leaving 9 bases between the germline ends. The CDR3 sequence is CASSPGLYEQYF. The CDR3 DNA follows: TGTGCCAGCAGCCCGGGACTCTACGAGCAGTACTTC.

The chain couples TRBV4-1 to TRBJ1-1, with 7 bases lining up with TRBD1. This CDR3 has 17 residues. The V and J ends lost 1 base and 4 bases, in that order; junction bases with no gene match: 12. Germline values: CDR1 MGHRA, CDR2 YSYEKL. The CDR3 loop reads CASSQGQHRGIGTEAFF. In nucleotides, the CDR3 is TGCGCCAGCAGCCAAGGACAACACAGGGGTATCGGCACTGAAGCTTTCTTT.

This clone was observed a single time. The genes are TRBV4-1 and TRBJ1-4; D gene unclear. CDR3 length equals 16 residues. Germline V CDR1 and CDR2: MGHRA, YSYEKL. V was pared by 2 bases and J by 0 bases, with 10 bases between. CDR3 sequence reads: CASSQLRAPTNEKLFF. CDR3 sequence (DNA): TGCGCCAGCAGCCAATTGAGGGCGCCAACTAATGAAAAACTGTTTTTT.

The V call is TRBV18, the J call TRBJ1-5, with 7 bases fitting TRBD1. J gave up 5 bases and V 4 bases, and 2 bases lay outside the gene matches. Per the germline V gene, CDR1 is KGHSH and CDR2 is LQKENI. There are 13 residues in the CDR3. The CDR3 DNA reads TGTGCCAGCTCACTTGACAGGGATCAGCCCCAGCATTTT. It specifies CASSLDRDQPQHF.

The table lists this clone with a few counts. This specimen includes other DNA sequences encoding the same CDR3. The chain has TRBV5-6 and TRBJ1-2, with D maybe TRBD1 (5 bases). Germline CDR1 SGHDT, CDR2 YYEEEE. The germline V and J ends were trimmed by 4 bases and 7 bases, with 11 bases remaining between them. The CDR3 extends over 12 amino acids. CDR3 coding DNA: TGTGCCAGCAGCAGGAGGGGCGGTGGCTACACCTTC. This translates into CASSRRGGGYTF.

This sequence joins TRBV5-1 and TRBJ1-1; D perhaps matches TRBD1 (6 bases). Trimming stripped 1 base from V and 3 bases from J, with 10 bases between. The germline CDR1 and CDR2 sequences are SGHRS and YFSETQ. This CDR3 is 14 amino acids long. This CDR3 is CASSLRGGDTEAFF. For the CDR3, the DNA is TGCGCCAGCAGCTTGCGAGGGGGAGACACTGAAGCTTTCTTT.

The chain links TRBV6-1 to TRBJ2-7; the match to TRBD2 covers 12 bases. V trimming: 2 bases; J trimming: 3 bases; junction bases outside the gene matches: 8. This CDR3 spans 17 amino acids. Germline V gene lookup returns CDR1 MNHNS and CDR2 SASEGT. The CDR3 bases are TGTGCCAGCAGTGAACTAGCGGGAGGGCCGTTAGGCTACGAGCAGTACTTC. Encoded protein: CASSELAGGPLGYEQYF.

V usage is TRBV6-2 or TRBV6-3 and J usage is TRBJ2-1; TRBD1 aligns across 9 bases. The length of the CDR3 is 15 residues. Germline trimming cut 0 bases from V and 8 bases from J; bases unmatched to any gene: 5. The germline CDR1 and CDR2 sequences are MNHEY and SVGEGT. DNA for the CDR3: TGTGCCAGCAGTTACTCGGACAGGGGAAGGGATGAGCAGTTCTTC. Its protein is CASSYSDRGRDEQFF.

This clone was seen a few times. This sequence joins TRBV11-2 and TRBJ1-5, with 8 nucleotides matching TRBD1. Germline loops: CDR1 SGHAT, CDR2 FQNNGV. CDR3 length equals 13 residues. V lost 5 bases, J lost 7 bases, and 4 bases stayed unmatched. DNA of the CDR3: TGTGCCAGCAGCGCGACAGGGGACCAGCCCCAGCATTTT. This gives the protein CASSATGDQPQHF.